The rows below give T cell receptor beta chains drawn from one sample of a study of blood T cell repertoires in COVID-19. The protocol was immunoSEQ multiplex PCR, while the TCRdb copy is restricted to in-frame clones and leaves out a portion. Here the sample spans fewer than 150,000 clones, more than 70% being singletons. The sequenced sample consisted of peripheral blood. These TCRs come from a woman aged 25 to 45 who had recovered from COVID-19. Each CDR3 is given with its conserved first and last residue. D genes are given only for firm matches. Size tells how often a clone was seen (once, few, many) or the class of an expanded clone, and some rows leave it out.

V,size,D,J,CDR3,DNA
TRBV19,-,TRBD2,TRBJ2-7,CASSMTSGSYEQYF,TGTGCCAGTAGTATGACTAGCGGGAGTTACGAGCAGTACTTC
TRBV9,-,TRBD1,TRBJ1-3,CASSLTGGNTIYF,TGTGCCAGCAGCTTGACAGGGGGAAACACCATATATTTT
TRBV4-1,-,TRBD1,TRBJ2-3,CASSQALRDRGSDTQYF,TGCGCCAGCAGCCAAGCCCTAAGGGACAGGGGATCAGATACGCAGTATTTT
TRBV18,-,-,TRBJ2-2,CASSPREFTGELFF,TGTGCCAGCTCACCACGCGAATTCACCGGGGAGCTGTTTTTT
TRBV7-9,-,-,TRBJ1-1,CASSLQNTEAFF,TGTGCCAGCAGCTTACAGAACACTGAAGCTTTCTTT
TRBV6-6,-,-,TRBJ1-1,CASSFLDSMNTEAFF,TGTGCCAGCAGCTTCCTCGACAGCATGAACACTGAAGCTTTCTTT
TRBV19,-,TRBD2,TRBJ2-5,CASSLEVKSGVSGTQYF,TGTGCCAGTAGTCTCGAGGTAAAAAGCGGGGTCTCCGGGACCCAGTACTTC
TRBV7-9,-,TRBD2,TRBJ2-1,CASSPGTRGKVDEQFF,TGTGCCAGCAGCCCGGGGACTAGAGGGAAGGTAGATGAGCAGTTCTTC
TRBV5-1,-,-,TRBJ2-5,CASSLSPQETQYF,TGCGCCAGCAGCTTAAGCCCGCAAGAGACCCAGTACTTC
TRBV20-1,-,TRBD2,TRBJ2-7,CSASRAGTSAYEQYF,TGCAGTGCTAGTCGAGCCGGGACTAGCGCCTACGAGCAGTACTTC
TRBV5-1,-,-,TRBJ2-2,CASSKIRENTGELFF,TGCGCCAGCAGTAAAATTAGAGAGAACACCGGGGAGCTGTTTTTT
TRBV29-1,-,-,TRBJ2-7,CSVGSGLLGYEQYF,TGCAGCGTAGGTTCCGGACTTCTGGGCTACGAGCAGTACTTC
TRBV3-1/TRBV3-2,-,-,TRBJ2-1,CASSQGRGSGGPNNEQFF,TGTGCCAGCAGCCAAGGTCGGGGGTCCGGGGGGCCGAACAATGAGCAGTTCTTC
TRBV7-9,-,TRBD1,TRBJ1-1,CASSPGTGALNTEAFF,TGTGCCAGCAGCCCAGGGACAGGGGCCTTGAACACTGAAGCTTTCTTT
TRBV6-4,-,-,TRBJ1-2,CASSGGDGYTF,TGTGCCAGCAGTGGTGGAGATGGCTACACCTTC
TRBV27,-,TRBD1,TRBJ1-2,CASSFLDRGGYTF,TGTGCCAGCAGTTTTTTAGACAGGGGTGGCTACACCTTC
TRBV19,few,TRBD1,TRBJ2-7,CATGTGGSYEQYF,TGTGCCACCGGGACAGGGGGCTCCTACGAGCAGTACTTC
TRBV7-9,-,TRBD1,TRBJ1-2,CASSVDRGGFYGYTF,TGTGCCAGCAGCGTTGACAGGGGGGGATTTTATGGCTACACCTTC
TRBV27,-,TRBD2,TRBJ2-2,CASSSWGGIVGGELFF,TGTGCCAGCAGTTCTTGGGGAGGGATAGTTGGCGGGGAGCTGTTTTTT
TRBV6-5,-,TRBD1,TRBJ1-5,CASSGTGNQPQHF,TGTGCCAGCAGCGGGACAGGGAATCAGCCCCAGCATTTT
TRBV27,-,-,TRBJ1-3,CASSLTRLPGNTIYF,TGTGCCAGCAGTTTAACCAGACTCCCTGGAAACACCATATATTTT
TRBV10-1,-,TRBD2,TRBJ2-3,CASSETLGTSGSLQYF,TGCGCCAGCAGTGAGACTTTGGGGACTAGCGGGAGTTTGCAGTATTTT
TRBV18,-,-,TRBJ1-1,CASSPTPGDEAFF,TGTGCCAGCTCCCCTACCCCCGGGGATGAAGCTTTCTTT
TRBV7-9,-,TRBD1,TRBJ2-7,CASIPTGGSDEQYF,TGTGCCAGCATCCCGACAGGGGGCTCCGACGAGCAGTACTTC
TRBV6-1,-,-,TRBJ2-5,CASSEPPGTQYF,TGTGCCAGCAGTGAACCCCCGGGTACCCAGTACTTC
TRBV19,-,TRBD2,TRBJ2-7,CASQDPSGGTYEQYF,TGTGCCTCCCAAGATCCTAGCGGGGGGACCTACGAGCAGTACTTC
TRBV10-1,-,-,TRBJ2-2,CASSESSGSEHRGAVF,TGCGCCAGCAGTGAGTCGTCCGGGAGCGAACACCGGGGAGCTGTTTTT
TRBV6-5,-,-,TRBJ2-3,CASRPQVTDTQYF,TGTGCCAGCAGACCGCAGGTTACAGATACGCAGTATTTT
TRBV19,-,TRBD2,TRBJ2-3,CASGLAGFTDTQYF,TGTGCCAGCGGACTAGCGGGGTTCACAGATACGCAGTATTTT
TRBV6-5,-,-,TRBJ1-1,CASDAERYTEAFF,TGTGCCAGCGATGCGGAACGGTACACTGAAGCTTTCTTT
TRBV5-4,-,TRBD1,TRBJ1-2,CASSDSTGPLGDGYTF,TGTGCCAGCAGCGACTCGACAGGGCCTTTGGGGGATGGCTACACCTTC
TRBV27,-,-,TRBJ1-6,CASSPQLNYNSPLHF,TGTGCCAGCAGTCCACAGCTGAACTATAATTCACCCCTCCACTTT
TRBV29-1,-,-,TRBJ1-5,CSVEEGDSNQPQHF,TGCAGCGTTGAAGAAGGGGATAGCAATCAGCCCCAGCATTTT
TRBV24-1,-,-,TRBJ2-1,CATSEGGVYDNEQFF,TGTGCCACCAGCGAAGGGGGAGTATATGACAATGAGCAGTTCTTC
TRBV5-1,few,TRBD1,TRBJ2-3,CASRKGGASSTDTQYF,TGCGCCAGCAGGAAAGGGGGCGCCTCTAGCACAGATACGCAGTATTTT
TRBV5-1,-,-,TRBJ2-3,CASRGGRAHTDTQYF,TGCGCCAGCAGAGGCGGGCGGGCACACACAGATACGCAGTATTTT
TRBV13,-,-,TRBJ1-3,CASSLREAGNTIYF,TGTGCCAGCAGCTTAAGGGAGGCTGGAAACACCATATATTTT
TRBV27,-,-,TRBJ2-7,CASSLSAGVYEQYF,TGTGCCAGCAGTTTATCTGCCGGGGTCTACGAGCAGTACTTC
TRBV6-1,medium-sized,-,TRBJ2-3,CASSEAAASDTQYF,TGTGCCAGCAGTGAAGCCGCCGCGTCAGATACGCAGTATTTT
TRBV19,-,TRBD1,TRBJ2-7,CASSIGILPGQGYEQYF,TGTGCCAGTAGTATAGGAATTCTTCCGGGACAGGGCTACGAGCAGTACTTC
TRBV2,once,TRBD2,TRBJ2-7,CASSASGVPTYEQYF,TGTGCCAGCAGTGCTAGCGGGGTCCCTACCTACGAGCAGTACTTC
TRBV11-1,once,-,TRBJ2-7,CASSLVPREQYF,TGTGCCAGCAGCTTAGTCCCTCGCGAGCAGTACTTC
TRBV11-3,many,TRBD1,TRBJ2-2,CASSITGTGSFSNTGELFF,TGTGCCAGCAGCATCACCGGGACAGGATCGTTTTCGAACACCGGGGAGCTGTTTTTT
TRBV21-1,-,-,TRBJ2-1,CASSRIPGTSGGTYNEQFF,TGTGCCAGCAGCAGAATACCCGGGACTAGCGGGGGGACCTACAATGAGCAGTTCTTC
TRBV7-7,-,-,TRBJ2-5,CASAAGLAQETQYF,TGTGCTAGCGCAGCTGGACTGGCACAAGAGACCCAGTACTTC
TRBV6-5,-,-,TRBJ1-1,CASNPFRVNTEAFF,TGTGCCAGCAATCCCTTCAGGGTGAACACTGAAGCTTTCTTT
TRBV20-1,-,TRBD1,TRBJ1-2,CSVGTDYGYTF,TGCAGTGTCGGGACAGACTATGGCTACACCTTC
TRBV6-4,-,TRBD1,TRBJ2-5,CASSVRKHHRDSIQETQYF,TGTGCCAGCAGTGTCCGGAAGCACCACCGGGACAGTATACAAGAGACCCAGTACTTC
TRBV6-5,-,-,TRBJ1-1,CASTEGYFTEAFF,TGTGCCAGCACCGAGGGATACTTCACTGAAGCTTTCTTT
TRBV7-2,-,-,TRBJ2-7,CASATLEGRSGYEQYF,TGTGCCAGCGCCACCCTGGAGGGCCGATCTGGCTACGAGCAGTACTTC
TRBV11-2,-,TRBD2,TRBJ2-1,CASSLVSGGASNEQFF,TGTGCCAGCAGCTTAGTGAGCGGGGGGGCCTCCAATGAGCAGTTCTTC
TRBV7-9,-,-,TRBJ2-7,CASSSNNSTQGIRYEQYF,TGTGCCAGCAGCTCTAACAATAGCACGCAGGGGATAAGGTACGAGCAGTACTTC